Below, 28 T cell receptor beta chains from the same sample are listed, as sequenced in a study of blood T cell repertoires in COVID-19. Here immunoSEQ multiplex PCR was the method, and the copy in TCRdb shows in-frame clones only, minus some. The sample lists 150,000 to 200,000 clones, 80% to 90% occurring once. The sample comprised peripheral blood. Receptors were obtained from a human donor with active or convalescent COVID-19. The donor label of this sample is uncertain.

The chain carries TRBV4-1 and TRBJ2-1; D is possibly TRBD1 (6 bases). Germline V gene sequence: CDR1 MGHRA, CDR2 YSYEKL. This CDR3 comprises 15 residues. Trimming shortened V by 0 bases and J by 6 bases, and 12 bases separated the two germline ends. CDR3 sequence (DNA): TGCGCCAGCAGCCAAGATCTTCAGGGGCGCAATGAGCAGTTCTTC. The encoded protein is CASSQDLQGRNEQFF.

The chain links TRBV7-2 to TRBJ2-5; TRBD2 matches 7 bases. J was trimmed by 5 bases and V by 6 bases; bases with no gene match: 12. This CDR3 spans 15 amino acids. The germline gives CDR1 SGHTA, CDR2 FQGNSA. The CDR3 loop is CASRRSGARGETQYF. The CDR3 bases are TGTGCCAGCAGACGAAGCGGGGCCCGGGGGGAGACCCAGTACTTC.

This clone occurred a few times. V gene TRBV7-3 combines with J gene TRBJ2-2, with a possible D match to TRBD1 (6 bases). Germline CDR1 and CDR2: SGHTA and FQGTGA. The CDR3 totals 16 residues. V gave up 6 bases and J gave up 0 bases, with 14 bases separating them. CDR3 protein: CASRSTGKANTGELFF. The CDR3 region has the DNA TGTGCCAGCAGATCCACAGGGAAAGCGAACACCGGGGAGCTGTTTTTT.

The rearrangement joins TRBV5-6 to TRBJ2-7; tentative D call: TRBD2 (7 bases). Germline loops: CDR1 SGHDT, CDR2 YYEEEE. Trimming shortened V by 5 bases and J by 7 bases, and 10 bases separated the two germline ends. The CDR3 has 11 amino acids. The CDR3 nucleotides read TGTGCCAGCAGGGGAGGGGGTGAGCAGTACTTC. This encodes CASRGGGEQYF.

The chain is built from TRBV6-6 and TRBJ2-7; 9 bases are shared with TRBD2. The germline V gene encodes CDR1 MNHNY and CDR2 SVGAGI (reference sequence). This CDR3 spans 14 amino acids. J gave up 0 bases and V 6 bases, and 3 bases lay outside the gene matches. As DNA, the CDR3 is TGTGCCAGCAGGCTTAGCGGGAGCTCCTACGAGCAGTACTTC. Amino acids: CASRLSGSSYEQYF.

The chain is built from TRBV28 and TRBJ2-1; 9 positions agree with TRBD2. Germline values: CDR1 MDHEN, CDR2 SYDVKM. With V trimmed by 4 bases and J by 0 bases, 10 bases remained unmatched. The CDR3 runs to 18 residues. For the CDR3, the DNA is TGTGCCAGCAGTTCCCGCGCGGGTAGCGGGAGCTCCTACAATGAGCAGTTCTTC. As protein: CASSSRAGSGSSYNEQFF.

CDR3 in amino acids: CASSTAGRNLKRQETQYF. The CDR3 nucleotides read TGTGCCAGCAGCACCGCAGGCCGCAACCTCAAACGCCAAGAGACCCAGTACTTC. The chain links TRBV7-2 to TRBJ2-5; D is ambiguous. V lost 5 bases and J 1 base, leaving 23 bases between the germline ends. The CDR3 is made up of 18 amino acids. Germline V gene sequence: CDR1 SGHTA, CDR2 FQGNSA.

V usage is TRBV2 and J usage is TRBJ2-5, with no clear D. The CDR3 spans 14 residues. Germline lookup yields CDR1 SNHLY and CDR2 FYNNEI. V dropped 2 bases and J dropped 5 bases, with 12 bases sitting between them. CDR3 coding DNA: TGTGCCAGCAGTGAACCGACATTAAGTGAGACCCAGTACTTC. This sequence encodes CASSEPTLSETQYF.

This chain uses TRBV12-5 with TRBJ2-7; 7 bases align to TRBD2. Germline V lookup: CDR1 LGHNT, CDR2 FRNRAP. This CDR3 comprises 13 residues. With V trimmed by 1 base and J by 3 bases, 0 bases remained unmatched. The CDR3 spells CASGLGGSYEQYF. The CDR3 DNA reads TGTGCTAGTGGTTTGGGCGGGAGCTACGAGCAGTACTTC. Full variable domain (rest looked up from reference TRBV12-5 and TRBJ2-7): DARVTQTPRHKVTEMGQEVTMRCQPILGHNTVFWYRQTMMQGLELLAYFRNRAPLDDSGMPKDRFSAEMPDATLATLKIQPSEPRDSAVYFCASGLGGSYEQYFGPGTRLTVT.

This clone showed up just a few times. V is TRBV6-1 and J is TRBJ1-5; no reliable D call. CDR3 size: 17 residues. The germline CDR1 and CDR2 sequences are MNHNS and SASEGT. Trimming removed 1 base at V and 3 bases at J, with 16 bases between. This CDR3 is CASSEEAAGNSNQPQHF. For the CDR3, the DNA is TGTGCCAGCAGTGAAGAGGCGGCGGGTAATTCCAATCAGCCCCAGCATTTT.

The chain employs TRBV11-1 and TRBJ2-2; tentative D call: TRBD1 (5 bases). The length of the CDR3 is 14 residues. Germline V gene sequence: CDR1 SGHAT, CDR2 FQDESV (reference sequence). Deletions cut 6 bases from V and 4 bases from J, with 12 bases between. DNA of the CDR3: TGTGCCAGCAGACTGGGGCCGGGCACCGGGGAGCTGTTTTTT. Translation: CASRLGPGTGELFF.

This clone was seen only a few times. The V gene is TRBV18, the J gene TRBJ1-5, with 8 nucleotides matching TRBD1. Unmatched junction bases numbered 7, after V lost 5 bases and J lost 4 bases. There are 15 residues in the CDR3. The germline CDR1 and CDR2 sequences are KGHSH and LQKENI. The DNA for the CDR3 is TGTGCCAGCTCAGACGACAGGGGCGGGAATCAGCCCCAGCATTTT. This sequence encodes CASSDDRGGNQPQHF.

The J gene is TRBJ2-7, the V gene TRBV2; D uncertain. Between the trimmed V and J ends, which lost 8 bases and 10 bases, there was a span of 15 bases. This CDR3 spans 11 amino acids. From germline, CDR1 is SNHLY and CDR2 FYNNEI. CDR3 in DNA: TGTGCCAGCGCTCAAGAGGCTAGACAGTACTTC. Amino acid sequence: CASAQEARQYF.

This sequence joins TRBV2 and TRBJ2-5, with 10 bases fitting TRBD2. After removal of 7 bases from V and 5 bases from J, the junction contained 1 base not matched to a gene. In germline, CDR1 is SNHLY, CDR2 FYNNEI. The CDR3 is made up of 12 amino acids. CDR3 loop: CASTLAGETQYF. CDR3 nucleotide sequence: TGTGCCAGCACACTAGCGGGGGAGACCCAGTACTTC. The full variable domain, in which reference TRBV2 and TRBJ2-5 provide the parts outside the CDR3, is EPEVTQTPSHQVTQMGQEVILRCVPISNHLYFYWYRQILGQKVEFLVSFYNNEISEKSEIFDDQFSVERPDGSNFTLKIRSTKLEDSAMYFCASTLAGETQYFGPGTRLLVL.

V gene TRBV6-5 combines with J gene TRBJ2-7, with D maybe TRBD1 (5 bases). This CDR3 is built from 14 residues. CDR1 is MNHEY and CDR2 is SVGAGI in the germline V gene. With 0 bases removed from V and 3 bases from J, the gap between germline ends came to 9 bases. The CDR3 bases are TGTGCCAGCAGTTACTCAGACAGTAACTACGAGCAGTACTTC. The encoded protein is CASSYSDSNYEQYF.

This clone has just one count. The V gene is TRBV6-5, the J gene TRBJ1-3, with D unresolved. The V end lost 4 bases, the J end lost 0 bases, and 4 bases lay between the germline ends. This CDR3 is built from 13 residues. Germline V lookup: CDR1 MNHEY, CDR2 SVGAGI. CDR3: CASSLSSGNTIYF. The CDR3 DNA sequence: TGTGCCAGCAGTTTGAGCTCTGGAAACACCATATATTTT.

CDR3 DNA: TGTGCCAGCAGCTTAAGCGGGAGCACAGATACGCAGTATTTT. It encodes CASSLSGSTDTQYF. The rearrangement joins TRBV13 to TRBJ2-3; D might be TRBD2 (6 bases). Germline CDR1 and CDR2: PRHDT and FYEKMQ (reference sequence). V shed 2 bases and J shed 0 bases, with 6 bases lying between them. The CDR3 covers 14 residues. The whole variable domain, remainder taken from reference TRBV13 and TRBJ2-3, is AAGVIQSPRHLIKEKRETATLKCYPIPRHDTVYWYQQGPGQDPQFLISFYEKMQSDKGSIPDRFSAQQFSDYHSELNMSSLELGDSALYFCASSLSGSTDTQYFGPGTRLTVL.

The chain carries TRBV5-1 and TRBJ2-7, with TRBD2 identical over 13 bases. Germline loops: CDR1 SGHRS, CDR2 YFSETQ. The V gene end was trimmed by 6 bases and the J gene end by 2 bases; junction bases not matched to a gene: 8. CDR3 length equals 16 residues. CDR3: CASTLGGTSGTYEQYF. The CDR3 DNA is TGCGCCAGCACCCTTGGTGGGACTAGCGGGACCTACGAGCAGTACTTC.

The chain employs TRBV5-4 and TRBJ2-7; D is perhaps TRBD1 (5 bases). Trimming shortened V by 1 base and J by 2 bases, and 10 bases separated the two germline ends. CDR3 length: 14 residues. CDR1 and CDR2 from the germline V gene are SGHNT and YYREEE (reference sequence). In DNA, the CDR3 is TGTGCCAGCAGCTTGACACAGGCCACCTACGAGCAGTACTTC. This sequence encodes CASSLTQATYEQYF.

This chain uses TRBV6-5 with TRBJ1-1, with TRBD1 matching 9 bases. Per germline, CDR1 MNHEY and CDR2 SVGAGI. J lost 6 bases, V lost 8 bases, and 10 bases had no gene match. The CDR3 extends over 14 amino acids. The CDR3 loop reads CASGSSTGGAEAFF. The CDR3 DNA reads as TGTGCCAGCGGATCCTCGACAGGGGGGGCTGAAGCTTTCTTT.

The chain employs TRBV18 and TRBJ2-7, with D possibly being TRBD2 (5 bases). CDR3 length: 14 residues. V gave up 4 bases and J gave up 5 bases, with 15 bases separating them. Germline values: CDR1 KGHSH, CDR2 LQKENI. The CDR3 nucleotides are TGTGCCAGCTCACTGCTAGAGGGTTTCAACGAGCAGTACTTC. This translates into CASSLLEGFNEQYF.

This clone was seen once. The J gene is TRBJ2-7, the V gene TRBV5-4; 9 bases fit TRBD2. The V and J ends lost 4 bases and 2 bases, in that order; junction bases with no gene match: 4. The CDR3 sequence is 14 residues long. Germline CDR1 SGHNT, CDR2 YYREEE (reference sequence). CDR3 sequence reads: CASSVRGGPYEQYF. The CDR3 coding sequence is TGTGCCAGCAGCGTGCGGGGGGGGCCCTACGAGCAGTACTTC.

This chain links TRBV6-5 with TRBJ2-7; 8 bases fit TRBD1. Germline V gene sequence: CDR1 MNHEY, CDR2 SVGAGI. The CDR3 is 13 residues long. V lost 9 bases to trimming and J lost 2 bases; unmatched junction nucleotides: 6. CDR3 in amino acids: CASSDRGPYEQYF. CDR3 nucleotide sequence: TGTGCCAGTTCCGACAGGGGACCCTACGAGCAGTACTTC.

This clone appeared a single time. Here the CDR3 DNA reads TGTGCCAGCAGCGTAGGGCGGGACAGGGTCTCTGGGGCCAACGTCCTGACTTTC. As protein: CASSVGRDRVSGANVLTF. The chain combines TRBV9 with TRBJ2-6; 9 positions agree with TRBD1. V dropped 0 bases and J dropped 0; count of bases not matched to a gene: 4. This CDR3 contains 18 residues. From germline, CDR1 is SGDLS and CDR2 YYNGEE.

This chain links TRBV30 with TRBJ1-2, with a tentative D call TRBD1 (5 bases). This CDR3 spans 12 amino acids. The germline V gene encodes CDR1 GTSNPN and CDR2 SVGIG (reference sequence). V lost 4 bases to trimming and J lost 5 bases, with 11 bases between them. The CDR3 coding sequence is TGTGCCTGGACAGGGTCTGGGTATGGCTACACCTTC. Translation: CAWTGSGYGYTF. The full variable domain, completed using reference TRBV30 and TRBJ1-2, is SQTIHQWPATLVQPVGSPLSLECTVEGTSNPNLYWYRQAAGRGLQLLFYSVGIGQISSEVPQNLSASRPQDRQFILSSKKLLLSDSGFYLCAWTGSGYGYTFGSGTRLTVV.

V gene TRBV5-4 combines with J gene TRBJ2-1; TRBD2 aligns across 9 bases. The CDR3 is made up of 14 amino acids. V shed 9 bases, J shed 9 bases, and the junction held 13 bases outside the gene matches. The germline V gene encodes CDR1 SGHNT and CDR2 YYREEE (reference sequence). The CDR3 spells CATLSGGPYPEQFF. The CDR3 nucleotides read TGTGCCACATTAAGCGGGGGGCCCTACCCTGAGCAGTTCTTC.

The CDR3 is CASSHSEQGLYEQYF. CDR3 bases: TGCGCCAGCAGCCATTCGGAACAGGGGCTATACGAGCAGTACTTC. The chain carries TRBV4-1 and TRBJ2-7; TRBD1 aligns across 7 bases. CDR1 is MGHRA, CDR2 YSYEKL, per germline. The CDR3 covers 15 residues. The trim removed 3 bases at V and 4 bases at J, leaving 9 bases unmatched.

The rearrangement uses TRBV9 and TRBJ1-4, with D possibly being TRBD1 (5 bases). The V end lost 0 bases, the J end lost 4 bases, and 7 bases lay between the germline ends. The CDR3 is 14 residues long. Germline V gene sequence: CDR1 SGDLS, CDR2 YYNGEE. The CDR3 DNA reads as TGTGCCAGCAGCGTAGGACAGATTAATGAAAAACTGTTTTTT. Amino acid sequence: CASSVGQINEKLFF.